These 23 T cell receptor beta chains were all obtained from the same sample, sequenced in a study of post-analysis software for immune sequencing data. Antigens for these TCRs are unknown. Regarding the study as a whole: Patients carried roughly 5 TRBV segments more frequently than controls did, and TRBV5-6, TRBV5-1 and TRBV20-1 were among them.

Unique molecular identifiers were built into the TCR beta cDNA libraries. Via MiXCR, TCRdb re-called the PCR reads, giving one row per CDR3 protein. This sample has roughly 540,000 distinct CDR3 sequences; around a third occur once, and the top ten carry 6%. The specimen was blood. The receptor source for this set is a girl between 2 and 17 years old with multiple sclerosis.

This clonotype has at least ten counts. The chain has TRBV10-1 and TRBJ2-1; tentative D call: TRBD1 (5 bases). Germline CDR1 and CDR2: WNHNN and SYGVQD (reference sequence). This CDR3 has 12 amino acids. Trimming took 6 bases from V and 6 from J, leaving 9 bases between them. The CDR3 loop is CASSQGINEQFF. CDR3 DNA sequence: TGCGCCAGCAGCCAGGGTATCAATGAGCAGTTCTTC.

This clonotype was counted between two and nine times. The rearrangement uses TRBV18 and TRBJ2-1, with TRBD1 matching over 10 bases. The V and J ends lost 3 bases and 7 bases, in that order; junction bases with no gene match: 6. There are 15 residues in the CDR3. CDR1 KGHSH and CDR2 LQKENI come from the germline V gene. The CDR3 loop is CASSPWGQGKNEQFF. CDR3 nucleotide sequence: TGTGCCAGCTCACCCTGGGGACAGGGGAAAAATGAGCAGTTCTTC.

The chain has TRBV18 and TRBJ2-1; D might be TRBD1 (5 bases). V lost 0 bases and J 6 bases, leaving 12 bases between the germline ends. Germline loops: CDR1 KGHSH, CDR2 LQKENI. This CDR3 region has 15 residues. The CDR3 region has the DNA TGTGCCAGCTCACCACCCGGCAGGGCCATCAATGAGCAGTTCTTC. Its protein is CASSPPGRAINEQFF.

The rearrangement links TRBV6-7 to TRBJ1-1, with 7 bases matching TRBD1. TRBV6-7 is designated an ORF whose function remains uncertain. The trim removed 9 bases at V and 4 bases at J, leaving 5 bases unmatched. This CDR3 is 12 amino acids long. The CDR3, as DNA: TGTGCCAGTGGGACAGCGAGCACTGAAGCTTTCTTT. Amino acid sequence: CASGTASTEAFF.

This clonotype was observed many times. The J gene is TRBJ2-7, the V gene TRBV20-1; maybe TRBD1 (5 bases). The V gene lost 6 bases and the J gene lost 2 bases, with 14 bases spanning the gap. The CDR3 runs 13 residues. The germline gives CDR1 DFQATT, CDR2 SNEGSKA (reference sequence). DNA for the CDR3: TGCAGTGCCACAGGTAGAAGCCCCTACGAGCAGTACTTC. Its translation is CSATGRSPYEQYF.

This clonotype was seen more than once but under ten times. This chain joins TRBV20-1 and TRBJ2-1, with TRBD2 identical over 9 bases. The V and J ends lost 7 bases and 3 bases, in that order; junction bases with no gene match: 16. This CDR3 has 17 amino acids. CDR1 and CDR2 from the germline V gene are DFQATT and SNEGSKA (reference sequence). In DNA form, the CDR3 reads TGCAGTGTATCCCCCTTACGGACTAGCGCTAACTACAATGAGCAGTTCTTC. This sequence encodes CSVSPLRTSANYNEQFF.

The rearrangement uses TRBV7-2 and TRBJ2-3; 8 nucleotides line up with TRBD2. V was pared by 7 bases and J by 2 bases, with 8 bases of the junction left unmatched. Germline V gene lookup returns CDR1 SGHTA and CDR2 FQGNSA. CDR3 length: 15 residues. CDR3 residues: CASTQRGGTTDTQYF. In nucleotides, the CDR3 is TGTGCCAGCACCCAACGGGGGGGGACCACAGATACGCAGTATTTT.

Only a few counts were recorded for this clonotype. The rearrangement uses TRBV20-1 and TRBJ1-5; TRBD1 is a possible D gene (5 bases). This CDR3 has 14 amino acids. The germline V gene encodes CDR1 DFQATT and CDR2 SNEGSKA (reference sequence). The V and J ends lost 3 bases and 2 bases respectively, with 11 bases between them. CDR3 amino acids: CSARTESRNQPQHF. CDR3 DNA sequence: TGCAGTGCTAGGACAGAATCCCGCAATCAGCCCCAGCATTTT.

This clonotype was found a few times. The chain links TRBV29-1 to TRBJ2-1; 7 bases align to TRBD2. The V gene end was trimmed by 7 bases and the J gene end by 12 bases; junction bases not matched to a gene: 9. Germline V CDR1 and CDR2: SQVTM, ANQGSEA. This CDR3 has 11 amino acids. The CDR3 reads CSAERGGGQFF. The CDR3 region has the DNA TGCAGCGCGGAGCGGGGAGGTGGGCAGTTCTTC.

This clonotype was observed a handful of times. This chain connects TRBV4-1 to TRBJ2-1; D gene uncertain. Looked up from germline, CDR1 is MGHRA and CDR2 is YSYEKL. The V and J ends lost 0 bases and 1 base respectively, with 10 bases between them. This CDR3 contains 16 residues. The CDR3 reads CASSQDPPGSYNEQFF. For the CDR3, the DNA is TGCGCCAGCAGCCAAGATCCCCCGGGTTCCTACAATGAGCAGTTCTTC.

The count of this clonotype is one. This rearrangement joins TRBV6-1 to TRBJ2-5, with 9 bases aligning to TRBD1. The last part of the DNA fits TRBJ2-7 better; the J call may be wrong. The V gene's germline CDR1 is MNHNS and CDR2 SASEGT. CDR3 length equals 15 residues. The CDR3 DNA reads TGTGCCAGCAGTTATCCCGGGACAGGGAGGTCCGAGCAGTACTTC. This sequence encodes CASSYPGTGRSEQYF.

This clonotype has more than one count but fewer than ten. V and J are TRBV6-1 and TRBJ2-7; 7 positions match TRBD1. CDR1 is MNHNS and CDR2 is SASEGT in the germline V gene. With V trimmed by 8 bases and J by 0 bases, 10 bases remained unmatched. The CDR3 runs 15 residues. CDR3 DNA: TGTGCCAGCCAGGAGACAGGGAACCCCTCCTACGAGCAGTACTTC. It translates to CASQETGNPSYEQYF.

This clonotype occurred a few times. The V gene is TRBV7-9, the J gene TRBJ2-5; D is perhaps TRBD1 (5 bases). The V and J ends lost 6 bases and 1 base respectively, with 15 bases between them. The germline CDR1 and CDR2 sequences are SEHNR and FQNEAQ (reference sequence). The CDR3 has 15 amino acids. CDR3 DNA: TGTGCCAGCAGGGAAGGGGCTAGTTCCCAAGAGACCCAGTACTTC. Protein: CASREGASSQETQYF.

The chain employs TRBV20-1 and TRBJ2-7, with TRBD2 identical over 11 bases. The CDR3 sequence is 14 residues long. From germline, CDR1 is DFQATT and CDR2 SNEGSKA (reference sequence). The V and J ends lost 6 bases and 0 bases, in that order; junction bases with no gene match: 4. The CDR3 DNA is TGCAGTGCAGGGACTAGCGGACTCTCCTACGAGCAGTACTTC. It encodes CSAGTSGLSYEQYF.

A few counts support this clonotype. The chain has TRBV6-2 or TRBV6-3 and TRBJ2-7; D call uncertain. The CDR3 spans 13 residues. The germline V gene has CDR1 MNHEY and CDR2 SVGEGT. Trimming shortened V by 7 bases and J by 1 base, and 11 bases separated the two germline ends. The CDR3 loop is CASKRTASYEQYF. The CDR3 nucleotides are TGTGCCAGCAAACGGACGGCTTCCTACGAGCAGTACTTC.

This clonotype came up a few times. This chain joins TRBV6-2 or TRBV6-3 and TRBJ2-5; no clear D gene. CDR3 length equals 14 residues. Germline lookup yields CDR1 MNHEY and CDR2 SVGEGT. The V gene lost 2 bases and the J gene lost 0 bases, with 7 bases spanning the gap. In DNA, the CDR3 is TGTGCCAGCAGTTACCCCCGGGACCAAGAGACCCAGTACTTC. Translating it yields CASSYPRDQETQYF.

This clonotype was seen only a few times. V gene TRBV5-1 combines with J gene TRBJ2-5, with 11 bases identical to TRBD2. CDR3 length equals 17 residues. Germline V gene data show CDR1 as SGHRS and CDR2 as YFSETQ. V shed 4 bases and J 2 bases; nucleotides not matched to a gene: 10. CDR3 region: CASSKGLAGGPQETQYF. The CDR3 nucleotides are TGCGCCAGCAGCAAGGGGCTAGCGGGGGGACCACAAGAGACCCAGTACTTC.

This clonotype was counted many times. The rearrangement joins TRBV6-5 to TRBJ1-5, with D possibly being TRBD1 (6 bases). The CDR3 consists of 14 residues. The V gene's germline CDR1 is MNHEY and CDR2 SVGAGI. Trimming took off 6 bases at V and 5 bases at J, with 14 bases between the two ends. The CDR3 sequence: CASSPQGRDQPQHF. The CDR3 DNA reads TGTGCCAGCAGCCCTCAGGGGCGGGATCAGCCCCAGCATTTT.

The chain has TRBV20-1 and TRBJ2-1; the D is unclear. The germline V and J ends were trimmed by 5 bases and 4 bases, with 9 bases remaining between them. Germline values: CDR1 DFQATT, CDR2 SNEGSKA (reference sequence). This CDR3 contains 12 residues. The DNA for the CDR3 is TGCAGTGCTGGAGTTAGTTACAATGAGCAGTTCTTC. This codes for CSAGVSYNEQFF.

V gene TRBV6-5 combines with J gene TRBJ2-3; TRBD2 matches at 9 bases. Trimming cost V 8 bases and J 0 bases; bases outside gene matches: 9. This CDR3 comprises 16 residues. From germline, CDR1 is MNHEY and CDR2 SVGAGI. The CDR3 reads CASGALAGPSTDTQYF. The DNA for the CDR3 is TGTGCCAGCGGCGCCCTAGCGGGGCCTAGCACAGATACGCAGTATTTT.

This clonotype showed up just a few times. The rearrangement links TRBV6-5 to TRBJ1-6, with a possible D match to TRBD1 (6 bases). The CDR3 contains 15 residues. With 0 bases removed from V and 10 bases from J, the gap between germline ends came to 13 bases. CDR1 is MNHEY, CDR2 SVGAGI, per germline. The CDR3 nucleotides read TGTGCCAGCAGTTACTCGATTCAGGGGAGGTCACCCCTCCACTTT. It is translated as CASSYSIQGRSPLHF.

The chain has TRBV7-9 and TRBJ1-2; TRBD1 is a possible D gene (6 bases). Germline loops: CDR1 SEHNR, CDR2 FQNEAQ (reference sequence). The CDR3 has 16 residues. With 4 bases removed from V and 0 bases from J, the gap between germline ends came to 15 bases. The CDR3 DNA reads as TGTGCCAGCAGCTCCGCCGGATCAGGGGCTAACTATGGCTACACCTTC. Its translation: CASSSAGSGANYGYTF.

V usage is TRBV7-9 and J usage is TRBJ2-2, with D possibly being TRBD2 (6 bases). The CDR3 covers 13 residues. Deletions cut 6 bases from V and 5 bases from J, with 10 bases between. Germline V gene data show CDR1 as SEHNR and CDR2 as FQNEAQ (reference sequence). The CDR3 nucleotides are TGTGCCAGCAGACGGGGGTGTACCGGGGAGCTGTTTTTT. Encoded protein: CASRRGCTGELFF.